Listed below are T cell receptor beta chains from one sample, sequenced in a study of blood T cell repertoires in COVID-19. Using immunoSEQ multiplex PCR, the repertoire was profiled, and TCRdb retains in-frame clones only, with some absent. The table records around 300,000 clones, 80% to 90% of them present only once. Sequencing was done on a sample of peripheral blood. Receptor source: a woman aged 70-85 years with acute or convalescent COVID-19. CDR3s include the opening cysteine and the closing phenylalanine or tryptophan. The D gene is left open where the match is weak. The listing skips clone size in some rows; elsewhere it reads once, few, many or a size class.

j_call d_call clone_size v_call cdr3_aa cdr3_nt
TRBJ2-7 TRBD1 NA TRBV5-1 CASSLLQGIDEQYF TGCGCCAGCAGCTTGTTACAGGGGATCGACGAGCAGTACTTC
TRBJ1-2 TRBD1 NA TRBV9 CASRPDRGLGGYTF TGTGCCAGCAGACCCGACAGGGGGCTGGGAGGCTACACCTTC
TRBJ1-1 NA NA TRBV7-9 CASSFTFPERNTEAFF TGTGCCAGCAGCTTTACCTTCCCCGAGAGGAACACTGAAGCTTTCTTT
TRBJ2-3 TRBD2 NA TRBV7-9 CASSLAAGADTQYF TGTGCCAGCAGCTTAGCGGCGGGGGCAGATACGCAGTATTTT
TRBJ1-6 NA NA TRBV6-6 CASSMIALRRRGNVYSPLHF TGTGCCAGCAGCATGATTGCGTTACGTCGCAGGGGTAATGTATATTCACCCCTCCACTTT
TRBJ2-1 TRBD2 few TRBV12-5 CASGTGLVNEQFF TGTGCTAGTGGTACGGGACTAGTGAATGAGCAGTTCTTC
TRBJ2-1 NA NA TRBV6-5 CASSPSGAYNEQFF TGTGCCAGCAGCCCATCCGGGGCCTACAATGAGCAGTTCTTC
TRBJ1-1 NA NA TRBV10-3 CAISGQPNTEAFF TGTGCCATCAGTGGACAGCCCAACACTGAAGCTTTCTTT
TRBJ2-3 NA NA TRBV5-4 CASGARDTQYF TGTGCCAGCGGGGCCCGAGATACGCAGTATTTT
TRBJ2-7 NA NA TRBV18 CASSPIAYEQYF TGTGCCAGCTCACCAATCGCCTACGAGCAGTACTTC
TRBJ2-5 NA once TRBV11-1 CASSLQDSVLGTQYF TGTGCCAGCAGCCTACAGGACAGCGTCCTTGGGACCCAGTACTTC
TRBJ1-1 NA NA TRBV5-5 CASSLKPSGSTEAFF TGTGCCAGCAGCTTGAAGCCTTCGGGGTCCACTGAAGCTTTCTTT
TRBJ1-3 TRBD1 NA TRBV15 CATSPGQGYGNTIYF TGTGCCACCAGCCCGGGACAGGGGTATGGAAACACCATATATTTT
TRBJ2-1 NA NA TRBV5-1 CASSSFRRRSHEQFF TGCGCCAGCAGCTCTTTCCGACGGCGGTCCCATGAGCAGTTCTTC
TRBJ2-7 TRBD2 NA TRBV5-1 CASSPTSSGPYEQYF TGCGCCAGCAGCCCGACATCTAGCGGGCCCTACGAGCAGTACTTC
TRBJ1-2 NA NA TRBV6-1 CASSQNSNYGYTF TGTGCCAGCAGTCAGAACAGTAACTATGGCTACACCTTC
TRBJ2-3 TRBD2 NA TRBV4-1 CASSREDTDTQYF TGCGCCAGCAGTCGGGAGGACACAGATACGCAGTATTTT
TRBJ1-4 NA NA TRBV5-1 CASSLSGRATNEKLFF TGCGCCAGCAGCTTGTCTGGGCGTGCAACTAATGAAAAACTGTTTTTT
TRBJ1-2 NA NA TRBV9 CASSVFGASLYGYTF TGTGCCAGCAGCGTATTTGGGGCCAGCCTCTATGGCTACACCTTC
TRBJ1-2 TRBD1 NA TRBV12-3/TRBV12-4 CASSPTDRLGYTF TGTGCCAGCAGTCCGACGGACAGGCTGGGCTACACCTTC
TRBJ1-1 TRBD1 NA TRBV29-1 CSVNDRAWTEAFF TGCAGCGTTAATGACAGGGCGTGGACTGAAGCTTTCTTT
TRBJ1-6 TRBD1 NA TRBV5-1 CASSANNRGSSPLHF TGCGCCAGCAGCGCGAATAACAGGGGTAGTTCACCCCTCCACTTT
TRBJ2-7 NA NA TRBV20-1 CSASLGGYEQYF TGCAGTGCTAGTTTAGGGGGCTACGAGCAGTACTTC
TRBJ1-2 NA NA TRBV3-1/TRBV3-2 CASSQESRVSANYGYTF TGTGCCAGCAGCCAAGAAAGCAGGGTATCAGCTAACTATGGCTACACCTTC
TRBJ1-1 NA NA TRBV5-1 CASSLGSRQLTEAFF TGCGCCAGCAGCTTGGGGAGTCGACAGCTCACTGAAGCTTTCTTT
TRBJ1-1 NA NA TRBV12-5 CASGLAGNTEAFF TGTGCTAGTGGTTTGGCAGGGAACACTGAAGCTTTCTTT
TRBJ1-3 NA NA TRBV19 CASSIYALRGTGNTIYF TGTGCCAGTAGTATCTACGCCCTCCGGGGGACTGGAAACACCATATATTTT
TRBJ2-3 TRBD1 NA TRBV19 CASRRRDRSTDTQYF TGTGCCAGTAGGAGGAGGGACAGGAGCACAGATACGCAGTATTTT
TRBJ2-1 TRBD2 NA TRBV19 CASRLAGGNEQFF TGTGCCAGTAGACTAGCGGGGGGCAATGAGCAGTTCTTC
TRBJ2-1 NA NA TRBV5-6 CASSPPGSYNEQFF TGTGCCAGCAGCCCTCCGGGCTCCTACAATGAGCAGTTCTTC
TRBJ2-1 NA NA TRBV7-2 CASSYAGTLPDEQFF TGTGCCAGCAGTTATGCCGGGACACTACCAGATGAGCAGTTCTTC
TRBJ2-7 TRBD1 NA TRBV30 CAWSIGGTGGYEQYF TGTGCCTGGAGTATAGGGGGTACAGGGGGCTACGAGCAGTACTTC
TRBJ2-3 TRBD1 NA TRBV10-1 CASKGGTGLGTDTQYF TGCGCCAGCAAGGGAGGGACAGGGCTTGGCACAGATACGCAGTATTTT
TRBJ2-1 NA once TRBV30 CAWSVQGGEQFF TGTGCCTGGAGTGTACAGGGTGGTGAGCAGTTCTTC
TRBJ1-6 NA many TRBV3-1/TRBV3-2 CASSRRLYGGDSPLHF TGTGCCAGCAGCCGACGATTGTATGGGGGGGATTCACCCCTCCACTTT
TRBJ2-3 TRBD2 NA TRBV15 CATSSRGTSGGFTDTQYF TGTGCCACCAGCAGCAGGGGGACTAGCGGGGGTTTCACAGATACGCAGTATTTT
TRBJ1-3 NA NA TRBV9 CASSESSGNTIYF TGTGCCAGCAGCGAGAGCTCTGGAAACACCATATATTTT
TRBJ1-2 TRBD1 NA TRBV6-6 CASSYATGVGGYTF TGTGCCAGCAGTTACGCCACAGGGGTAGGAGGCTACACCTTC
TRBJ1-2 TRBD1 NA TRBV7-8 CASSPDRGYGYTF TGTGCCAGCAGCCCCGACAGGGGCTATGGCTACACCTTC
TRBJ2-7 TRBD1 NA TRBV5-1 CASSVRGRGYEQYF TGCGCCAGCAGCGTCAGGGGGCGCGGATACGAGCAGTACTTC
TRBJ2-5 TRBD2 NA TRBV4-1 CASSQEGTSGGGQETQYF TGCGCCAGCAGCCAGGAAGGGACTAGCGGGGGAGGCCAAGAGACCCAGTACTTC
TRBJ1-4 NA NA TRBV5-1 CASSLGTQATNEKLFF TGCGCCAGCAGCTTGGGGACACAGGCAACTAATGAAAAACTGTTTTTT
TRBJ1-5 NA NA TRBV19 CASTLEGAGQPQHF TGTGCCAGTACCCTAGAAGGGGCAGGTCAGCCCCAGCATTTT
TRBJ1-2 NA NA TRBV29-1 CSVARGNYGYTF TGCAGCGTTGCCAGGGGAAACTATGGCTACACCTTC
TRBJ2-7 NA NA TRBV18 CASSPGLPTYEQYF TGTGCCAGCTCACCGGGACTCCCGACCTACGAGCAGTACTTC
TRBJ2-5 NA NA TRBV6-5 CASRAWETQYF TGTGCCAGCAGAGCGTGGGAGACCCAGTACTTC
TRBJ2-7 NA NA TRBV3-1/TRBV3-2 CASSPLQGSYEQYF TGTGCCAGCAGCCCCCTCCAGGGCTCCTACGAGCAGTACTTC
TRBJ1-1 NA NA TRBV5-1 CASSLSANTEAFF TGCGCCAGCAGCTTGAGCGCGAACACTGAAGCTTTCTTT
TRBJ2-3 TRBD2 NA TRBV15 CATSWGGTSVSDTQYF TGTGCCACCAGCTGGGGGGGGACTAGCGTGTCAGATACGCAGTATTTT
TRBJ1-2 TRBD1 NA TRBV2 CASREGQGQYGYTF TGTGCCAGCCGCGAGGGACAGGGACAGTATGGCTACACCTTC
TRBJ2-7 NA NA TRBV5-1 CASNGGSSFYEQYF TGCGCCAGCAACGGAGGGTCGTCTTTCTACGAGCAGTACTTC
TRBJ2-7 TRBD1 NA TRBV7-2 CASSLLQGAGGYEQYF TGTGCCAGCAGCTTATTACAGGGGGCCGGGGGCTACGAGCAGTACTTC
TRBJ2-3 NA few TRBV18 CASSPQGGTDTQYF TGTGCCAGCTCACCACAAGGGGGAACAGATACGCAGTATTTT
TRBJ2-3 TRBD1 NA TRBV7-9 CASSPTTGPHTDTQYF TGTGCCAGCAGCCCAACGACAGGGCCTCACACAGATACGCAGTATTTT
TRBJ2-2 TRBD1 once TRBV6-5 CASTYGDRNTGELFF TGTGCCAGCACCTACGGGGACAGGAACACCGGGGAGCTGTTTTTT